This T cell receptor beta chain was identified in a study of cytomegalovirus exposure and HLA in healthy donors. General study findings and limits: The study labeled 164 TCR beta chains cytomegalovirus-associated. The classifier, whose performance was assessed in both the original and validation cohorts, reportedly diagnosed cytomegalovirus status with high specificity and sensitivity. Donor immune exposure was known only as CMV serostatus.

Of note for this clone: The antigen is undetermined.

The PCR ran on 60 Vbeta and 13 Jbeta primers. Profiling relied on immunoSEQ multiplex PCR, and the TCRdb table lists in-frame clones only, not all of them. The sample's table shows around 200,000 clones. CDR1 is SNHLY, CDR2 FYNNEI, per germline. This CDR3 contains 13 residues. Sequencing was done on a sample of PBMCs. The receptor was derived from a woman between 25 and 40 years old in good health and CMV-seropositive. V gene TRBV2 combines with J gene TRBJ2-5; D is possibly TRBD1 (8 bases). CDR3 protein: CKTGGQVQETQYF. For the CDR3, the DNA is TGTAAAACGGGGGGACAGGTACAAGAGACCCAGTACTTC.